The clone carrying this TCR beta chain was seen more than once but under ten times. What it binds is not known. This entry is derived from a study of T-cell memory formation after mild COVID-19. Study-level background: The study found TCR clusters largely donor specific. The study's findings and limits: Cross-reactive memory apparently joined, as some responding clones appeared in pre-infection memory.

Each CDR3 protein is one row after TCRdb ran MiXCR on the 5' RACE reads. The data show 450,000 or so distinct CDR3 sequences, nearly 25% seen once. The clonotype was recovered from an adult woman who had mild COVID-19 (a few samples of this study predate the infection). Cell type and time point are not known. The sequenced sample consisted of PBMCs or a T cell subset sorted from them (not recorded which).

The DNA for the CDR3 is TGTGCCAGCAGCCCCGGCCAGGGGATGCTTTACGAGCAGTACTTC. This sequence encodes CASSPGQGMLYEQYF. The chain recombines TRBV7-9 with TRBJ2-7, with D tentatively TRBD1 (6 bases). This CDR3 has 15 amino acids. CDR1 is SEHNR, CDR2 FQNEAQ, per germline (reference sequence). Trimming removed 5 bases from V and 4 bases from J, with 18 bases in between.